This is a list of T cell receptor beta chains from one sample in a study of cytomegalovirus exposure and HLA in healthy donors. The data were produced by immunoSEQ multiplex PCR, yet TCRdb's version contains in-frame clones alone and is incomplete. The listing contains around 150,000 clones. The sample comprised PBMCs. The receptors come from a man in his forties in good health and CMV-seronegative. Each CDR3 is given with its conserved first and last residue. The D gene is left open where the match is weak.

cdr3_nt: TGCAGCGTTGGGCCGTTAGATACGCAGTATTTT; cdr3_aa: CSVGPLDTQYF; d_call: .; j_call: TRBJ2-3; v_call: TRBV29-1
cdr3_nt: TGTGCCAGCAGCTTACGGGACAGTAGGAGACAGCCCCAGCATTTT; cdr3_aa: CASSLRDSRRQPQHF; d_call: TRBD1; j_call: TRBJ1-5; v_call: TRBV11-3
cdr3_nt: TGTGCCAGCAGCTTAGGGACAGGTCTGTCTCAAGAGACCCAGTACTTC; cdr3_aa: CASSLGTGLSQETQYF; d_call: TRBD1; j_call: TRBJ2-5; v_call: TRBV11-3
cdr3_nt: TGTGCCAGCACCATGGGGACAGCAGGAGAGACCCAGTACTTC; cdr3_aa: CASTMGTAGETQYF; d_call: TRBD1; j_call: TRBJ2-5; v_call: TRBV6-1
cdr3_nt: TGTGCCAGCACCCCGGATGGGGGGGGAGGGGCTGAAGCTTTCTTT; cdr3_aa: CASTPDGGGGAEAFF; d_call: .; j_call: TRBJ1-1; v_call: TRBV6-1
cdr3_nt: TGTGCCAGCACACAGACAGGGGGCTTCTCTAATGAAAAACTGTTTTTT; cdr3_aa: CASTQTGGFSNEKLFF; d_call: TRBD1; j_call: TRBJ1-4; v_call: TRBV11-2
cdr3_nt: TGTGCCAGCAGCCAATACCAGGGGTTGCGGGGCTACACCTTC; cdr3_aa: CASSQYQGLRGYTF; d_call: .; j_call: TRBJ1-2; v_call: TRBV14
cdr3_nt: TGCGCCAGCAGCCCTACAGGGGCGGGCCAGCCCCAGCATTTT; cdr3_aa: CASSPTGAGQPQHF; d_call: TRBD1; j_call: TRBJ1-5; v_call: TRBV5-1
cdr3_nt: TGTGCCAGCAGTTACTCGCAGGGTTTCCCCGGGGAGCTGTTTTTT; cdr3_aa: CASSYSQGFPGELFF; d_call: .; j_call: TRBJ2-2; v_call: TRBV6-6
cdr3_nt: TGTGCCAGCAGCACAGCGGTAGGGGGGGCTTACGAGCAGTACTTC; cdr3_aa: CASSTAVGGAYEQYF; d_call: .; j_call: TRBJ2-7; v_call: TRBV7-7
cdr3_nt: TGTGCCATCAGTGAGTCGGCAGGGGGGAGAGAAAAACTGTTTTTT; cdr3_aa: CAISESAGGREKLFF; d_call: TRBD1; j_call: TRBJ1-4; v_call: TRBV10-3
cdr3_nt: TGTGCCAGCAGTCCTATTCGTCAGCCCCAGCATTTT; cdr3_aa: CASSPIRQPQHF; d_call: .; j_call: TRBJ1-5; v_call: TRBV28
cdr3_nt: TGCAGCGTTCGGGACAGGGGTCTCTATGGCTACACCTTC; cdr3_aa: CSVRDRGLYGYTF; d_call: TRBD1; j_call: TRBJ1-2; v_call: TRBV29-1
cdr3_nt: TGCAGCGCCGGTAGGGGCGAACATACGCAGTATTTT; cdr3_aa: CSAGRGEHTQYF; d_call: .; j_call: TRBJ2-3; v_call: TRBV29-1
cdr3_nt: TGTGCCAGCAGCCAGATCTCCGCCGGAGTCCGAAACACCATATATTTT; cdr3_aa: CASSQISAGVRNTIYF; d_call: .; j_call: TRBJ1-3; v_call: TRBV14
cdr3_nt: TGTGCCAGCAGCCAAAACCAGGGTATCCCCTACGAGCAGTACTTC; cdr3_aa: CASSQNQGIPYEQYF; d_call: .; j_call: TRBJ2-7; v_call: TRBV9
cdr3_nt: TGTGCCAGCAGGGACAGGGGGCGAAACACCATATATTTT; cdr3_aa: CASRDRGRNTIYF; d_call: TRBD1; j_call: TRBJ1-3; v_call: TRBV6-1
cdr3_nt: TGTGCCAGCAGTGGGGCAGGGGACTACGAGCAGTACTTC; cdr3_aa: CASSGAGDYEQYF; d_call: .; j_call: TRBJ2-7; v_call: TRBV6-1
cdr3_nt: TGTGCCAGCAGCTTGCCCGGACAGGGGGGAAACACCATATATTTT; cdr3_aa: CASSLPGQGGNTIYF; d_call: TRBD1; j_call: TRBJ1-3; v_call: TRBV5-6
cdr3_nt: TGTGCCAGCAGCGTAGGGAGACAGGGACTCACCGAGCAGTACTTC; cdr3_aa: CASSVGRQGLTEQYF; d_call: .; j_call: TRBJ2-7; v_call: TRBV9
cdr3_nt: TGTGCCTGGCCCGGACAGGGTAACATGAACACTGAAGCTTTCTTT; cdr3_aa: CAWPGQGNMNTEAFF; d_call: TRBD1; j_call: TRBJ1-1; v_call: TRBV30
cdr3_nt: TGTGCCAGCAGTTGGACTAGCGGGGACACCGGGGAGCTGTTTTTT; cdr3_aa: CASSWTSGDTGELFF; d_call: TRBD2; j_call: TRBJ2-2; v_call: TRBV2
cdr3_nt: TGTGCCAGCGTGGGAGGGGCAAGATACGAGCAGTACTTC; cdr3_aa: CASVGGARYEQYF; d_call: TRBD2; j_call: TRBJ2-7; v_call: TRBV7-9